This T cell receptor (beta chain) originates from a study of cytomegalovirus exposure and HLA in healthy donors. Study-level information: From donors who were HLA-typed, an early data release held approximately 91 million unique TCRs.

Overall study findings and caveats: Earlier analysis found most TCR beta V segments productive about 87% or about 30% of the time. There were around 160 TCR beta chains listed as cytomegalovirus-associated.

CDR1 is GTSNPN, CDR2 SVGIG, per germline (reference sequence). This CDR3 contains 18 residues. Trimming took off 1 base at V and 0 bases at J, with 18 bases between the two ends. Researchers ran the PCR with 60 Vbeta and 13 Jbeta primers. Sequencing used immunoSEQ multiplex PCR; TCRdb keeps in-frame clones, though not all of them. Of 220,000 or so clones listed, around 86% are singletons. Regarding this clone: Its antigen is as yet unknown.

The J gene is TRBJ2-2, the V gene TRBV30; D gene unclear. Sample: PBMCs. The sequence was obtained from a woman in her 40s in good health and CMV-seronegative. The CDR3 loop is CAWSALSRPYANTGELFF. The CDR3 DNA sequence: TGTGCCTGGAGTGCACTTAGCAGACCTTACGCGAACACCGGGGAGCTGTTTTTT. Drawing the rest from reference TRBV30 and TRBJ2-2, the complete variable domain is SQTIHQWPATLVQPVGSPLSLECTVEGTSNPNLYWYRQAAGRGLQLLFYSVGIGQISSEVPQNLSASRPQDRQFILSSKKLLLSDSGFYLCAWSALSRPYANTGELFFGEGSRLTVL.